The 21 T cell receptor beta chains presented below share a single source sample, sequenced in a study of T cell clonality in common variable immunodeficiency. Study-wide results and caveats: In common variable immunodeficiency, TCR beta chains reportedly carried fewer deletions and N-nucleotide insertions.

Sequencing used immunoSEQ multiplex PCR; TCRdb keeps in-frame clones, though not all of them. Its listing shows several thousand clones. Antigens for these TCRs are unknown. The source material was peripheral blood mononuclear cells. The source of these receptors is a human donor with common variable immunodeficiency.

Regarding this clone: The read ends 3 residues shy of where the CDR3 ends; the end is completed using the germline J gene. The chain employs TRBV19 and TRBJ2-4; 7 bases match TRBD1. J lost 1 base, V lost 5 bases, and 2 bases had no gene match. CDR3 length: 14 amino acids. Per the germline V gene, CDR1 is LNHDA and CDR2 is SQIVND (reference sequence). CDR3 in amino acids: CASSSGGAKNIQYF. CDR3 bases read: TGTGCCAGTAGTTCAGGGGGTGCCAAAAACATT. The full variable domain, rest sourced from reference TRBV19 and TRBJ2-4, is DGGITQSPKYLFRKEGQNVTLSCEQNLNHDAMYWYRQDPGQGLRLIYYSQIVNDFQKGDIAEGYSVSREKKESFPLTVTSAQKNPTAFYLCASSSGGAKNIQYFGAGTRLSVL.

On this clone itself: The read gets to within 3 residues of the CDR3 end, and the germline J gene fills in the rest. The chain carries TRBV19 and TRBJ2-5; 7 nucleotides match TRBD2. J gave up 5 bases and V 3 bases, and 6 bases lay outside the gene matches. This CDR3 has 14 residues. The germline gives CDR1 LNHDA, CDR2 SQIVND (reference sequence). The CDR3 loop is CASSIRGDGETQYF. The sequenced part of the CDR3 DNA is TGTGCCAGTAGTATCCGGGGGGACGGGGAGACC.

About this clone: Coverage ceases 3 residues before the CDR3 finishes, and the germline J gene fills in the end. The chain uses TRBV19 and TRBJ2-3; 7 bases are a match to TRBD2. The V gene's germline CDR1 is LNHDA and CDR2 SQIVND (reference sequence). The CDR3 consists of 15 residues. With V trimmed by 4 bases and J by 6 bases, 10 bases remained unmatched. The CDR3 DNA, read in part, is TGTGCCAGTAGTAAAGTTAGGCGGGAGTTGGATACG. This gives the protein CASSKVRRELDT. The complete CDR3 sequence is CASSKVRRELDTQYF.

The sequenced part of the CDR3 DNA is TGTGCCAGCAGCCGGGGACAGAACTACGAG. It is translated as CASSRGQNYE. The complete CDR3 protein is CASSRGQNYEQYF. This chain links TRBV7-9 with TRBJ2-7; 7 bases fit TRBD1. The read terminates 3 residues ahead of where the CDR3 ends, so the germline J gene completes it. The CDR3 totals 13 residues. Germline V gene sequence: CDR1 SEHNR, CDR2 FQNEAQ (reference sequence). The trim removed 5 bases at V and 3 bases at J, leaving 4 bases unmatched.

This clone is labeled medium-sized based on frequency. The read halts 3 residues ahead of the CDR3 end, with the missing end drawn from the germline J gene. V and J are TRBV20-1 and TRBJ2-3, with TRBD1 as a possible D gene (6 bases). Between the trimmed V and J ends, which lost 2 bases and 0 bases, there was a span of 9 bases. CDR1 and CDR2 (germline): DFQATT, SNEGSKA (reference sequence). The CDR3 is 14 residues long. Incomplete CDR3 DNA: TGCAGTGCTAGACCGCAGGGGAGCACAGATACG. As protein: CSARPQGSTDT. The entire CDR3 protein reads CSARPQGSTDTQYF.

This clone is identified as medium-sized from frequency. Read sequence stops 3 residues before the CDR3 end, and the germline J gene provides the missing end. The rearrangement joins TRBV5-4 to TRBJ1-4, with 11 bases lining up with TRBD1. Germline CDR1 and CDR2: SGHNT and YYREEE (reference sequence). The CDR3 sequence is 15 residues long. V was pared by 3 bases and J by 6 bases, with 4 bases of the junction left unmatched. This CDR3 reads CASSSPGQGDEKLFF. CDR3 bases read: TGTGCCAGCAGCTCCCCGGGACAGGGGGATGAAAAA.

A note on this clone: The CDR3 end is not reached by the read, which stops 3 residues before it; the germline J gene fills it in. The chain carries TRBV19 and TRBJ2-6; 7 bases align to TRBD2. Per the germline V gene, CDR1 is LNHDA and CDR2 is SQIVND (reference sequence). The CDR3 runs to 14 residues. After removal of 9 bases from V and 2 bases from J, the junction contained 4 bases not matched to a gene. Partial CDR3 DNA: TGTGCCAGCGAGCGGGGAACTGGGGCCAACGTC. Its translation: CASERGTGANV. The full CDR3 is CASERGTGANVLTF. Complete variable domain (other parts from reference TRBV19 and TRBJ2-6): DGGITQSPKYLFRKEGQNVTLSCEQNLNHDAMYWYRQDPGQGLRLIYYSQIVNDFQKGDIAEGYSVSREKKESFPLTVTSAQKNPTAFYLCASERGTGANVLTFGAGSRLTVL.

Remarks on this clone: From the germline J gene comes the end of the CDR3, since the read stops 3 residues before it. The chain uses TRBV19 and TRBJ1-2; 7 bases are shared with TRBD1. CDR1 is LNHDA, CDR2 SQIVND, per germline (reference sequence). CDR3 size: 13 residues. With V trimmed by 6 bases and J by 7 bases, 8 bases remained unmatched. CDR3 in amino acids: CASSTDRVVGYTF. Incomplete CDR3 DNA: TGTGCCAGTAGCACCGACAGGGTGGTTGGC.

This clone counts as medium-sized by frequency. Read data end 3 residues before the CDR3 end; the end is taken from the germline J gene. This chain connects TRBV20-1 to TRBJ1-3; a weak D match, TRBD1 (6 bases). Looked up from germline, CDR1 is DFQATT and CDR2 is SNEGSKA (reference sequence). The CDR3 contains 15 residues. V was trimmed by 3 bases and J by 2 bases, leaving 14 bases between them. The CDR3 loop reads CSASGGARTGNTIYF. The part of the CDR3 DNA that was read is TGCAGTGCTAGCGGGGGGGCTCGAACTGGAAACACC.

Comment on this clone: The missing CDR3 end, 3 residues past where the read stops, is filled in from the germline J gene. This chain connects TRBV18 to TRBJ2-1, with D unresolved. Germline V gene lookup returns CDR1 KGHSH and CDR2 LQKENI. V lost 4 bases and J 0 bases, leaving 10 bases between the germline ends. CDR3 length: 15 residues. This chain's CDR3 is CASSLTDVSYNEQFF. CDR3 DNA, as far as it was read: TGTGCCAGCTCACTTACAGATGTCTCCTACAATGAG.

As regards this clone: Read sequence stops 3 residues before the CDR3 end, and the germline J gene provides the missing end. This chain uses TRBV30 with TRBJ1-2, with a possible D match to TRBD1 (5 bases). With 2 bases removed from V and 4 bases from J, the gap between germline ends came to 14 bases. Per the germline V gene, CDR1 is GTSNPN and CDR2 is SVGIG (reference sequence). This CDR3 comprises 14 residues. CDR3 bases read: TGTGCCTGGAGTTCTATCCGGGGGACCTATGGC. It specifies CAWSSIRGTYG. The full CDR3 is CAWSSIRGTYGYTF.

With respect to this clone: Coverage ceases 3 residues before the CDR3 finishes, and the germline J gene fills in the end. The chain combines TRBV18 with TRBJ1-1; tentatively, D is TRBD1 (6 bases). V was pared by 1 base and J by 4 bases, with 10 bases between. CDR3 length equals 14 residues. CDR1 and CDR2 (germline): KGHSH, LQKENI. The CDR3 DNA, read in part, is TGTGCCAGCTCACCACGAAACAGGGCCACTGAA. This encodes CASSPRNRATE. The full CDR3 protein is CASSPRNRATEAFF.

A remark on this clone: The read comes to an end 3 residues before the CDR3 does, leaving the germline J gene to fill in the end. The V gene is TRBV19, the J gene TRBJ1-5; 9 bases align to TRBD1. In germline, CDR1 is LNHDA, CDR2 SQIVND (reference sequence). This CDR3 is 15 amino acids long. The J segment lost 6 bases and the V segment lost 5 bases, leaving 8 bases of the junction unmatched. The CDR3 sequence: CASSPRDRVGQPQHF. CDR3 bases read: TGTGCCAGTAGTCCCCGGGACAGGGTTGGTCAGCCC.

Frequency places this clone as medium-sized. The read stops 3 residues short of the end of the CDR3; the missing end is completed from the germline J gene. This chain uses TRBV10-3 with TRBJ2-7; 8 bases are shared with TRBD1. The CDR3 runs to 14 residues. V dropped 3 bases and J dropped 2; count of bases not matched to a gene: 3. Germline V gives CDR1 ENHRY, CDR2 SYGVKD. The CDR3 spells CAISDVQGAYEQYF. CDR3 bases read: TGTGCCATCAGTGACGTACAGGGGGCCTACGAG.

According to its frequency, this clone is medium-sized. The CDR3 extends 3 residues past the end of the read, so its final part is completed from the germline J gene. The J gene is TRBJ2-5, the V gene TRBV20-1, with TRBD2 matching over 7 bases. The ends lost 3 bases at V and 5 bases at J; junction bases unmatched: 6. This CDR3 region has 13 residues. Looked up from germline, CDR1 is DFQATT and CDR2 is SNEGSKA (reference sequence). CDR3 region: CSASPAGVETQYF. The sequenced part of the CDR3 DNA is TGCAGTGCTAGTCCGGCGGGAGTGGAGACC.

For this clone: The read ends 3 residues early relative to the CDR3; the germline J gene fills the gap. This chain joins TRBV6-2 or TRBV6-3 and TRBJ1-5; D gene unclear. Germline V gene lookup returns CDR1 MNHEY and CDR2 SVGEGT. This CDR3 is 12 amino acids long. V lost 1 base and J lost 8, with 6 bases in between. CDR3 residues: CASSYYAKPQHF. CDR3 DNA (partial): TGTGCCAGCAGTTACTATGCTAAGCCC.

The sequenced CDR3 bases are TGTGCCAGCAGCTTGAACAGTGGAAACCAAGAGACC. It specifies CASSLNSGNQET. The whole CDR3 region reads CASSLNSGNQETQYF. The chain carries TRBV5-6 and TRBJ2-5; D is undetermined. The sequence runs out 3 residues before the end of the CDR3; the remainder is reconstructed from the germline J gene. In germline, CDR1 is SGHDT, CDR2 YYEEEE. This CDR3 region has 15 residues. The V gene lost 1 base and the J gene lost 0 bases, with 10 bases spanning the gap.

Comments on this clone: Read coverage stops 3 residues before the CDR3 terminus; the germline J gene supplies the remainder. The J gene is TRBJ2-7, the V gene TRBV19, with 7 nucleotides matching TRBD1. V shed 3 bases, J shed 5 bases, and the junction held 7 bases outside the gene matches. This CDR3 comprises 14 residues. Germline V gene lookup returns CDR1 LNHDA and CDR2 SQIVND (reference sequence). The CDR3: CASSMETGSDEQYF. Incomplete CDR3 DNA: TGTGCCAGTAGTATGGAGACAGGGTCCGACGAG.

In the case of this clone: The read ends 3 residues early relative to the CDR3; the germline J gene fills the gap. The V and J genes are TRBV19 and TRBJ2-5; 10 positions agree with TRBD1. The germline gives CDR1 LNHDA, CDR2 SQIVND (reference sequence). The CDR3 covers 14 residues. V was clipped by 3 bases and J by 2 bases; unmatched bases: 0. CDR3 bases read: TGTGCCAGTAGTATGGACAGGGGGCAAGAGACC. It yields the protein CASSMDRGQET. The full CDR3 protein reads CASSMDRGQETQYF.

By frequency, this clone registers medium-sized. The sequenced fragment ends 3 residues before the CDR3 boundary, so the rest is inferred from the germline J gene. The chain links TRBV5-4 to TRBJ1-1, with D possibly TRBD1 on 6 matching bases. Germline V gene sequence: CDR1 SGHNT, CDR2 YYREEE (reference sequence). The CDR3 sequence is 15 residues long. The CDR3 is CASSSDWGPASIAFF. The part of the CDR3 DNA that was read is TGTGCCAGCAGCTCCGATTGGGGGCCGGCTTCAATA. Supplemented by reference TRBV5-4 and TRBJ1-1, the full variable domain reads ETGVTQSPTHLIKTRGQQVTLRCSSQSGHNTVSWYQQALGQGPQFIFQYYREEENGRGNFPPRFSGLQFPNYSSELNVNALELDDSALYLCASSSDWGPASIAFFGQGTRLTVV.

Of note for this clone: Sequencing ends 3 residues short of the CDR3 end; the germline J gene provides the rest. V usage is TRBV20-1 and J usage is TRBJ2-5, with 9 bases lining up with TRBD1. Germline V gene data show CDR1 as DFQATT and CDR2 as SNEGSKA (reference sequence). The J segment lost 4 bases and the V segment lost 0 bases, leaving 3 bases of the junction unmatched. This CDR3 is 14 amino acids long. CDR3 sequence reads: CSARDGTGTETQYF. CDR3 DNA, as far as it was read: TGCAGTGCTAGAGATGGGACAGGGACAGAGACC.